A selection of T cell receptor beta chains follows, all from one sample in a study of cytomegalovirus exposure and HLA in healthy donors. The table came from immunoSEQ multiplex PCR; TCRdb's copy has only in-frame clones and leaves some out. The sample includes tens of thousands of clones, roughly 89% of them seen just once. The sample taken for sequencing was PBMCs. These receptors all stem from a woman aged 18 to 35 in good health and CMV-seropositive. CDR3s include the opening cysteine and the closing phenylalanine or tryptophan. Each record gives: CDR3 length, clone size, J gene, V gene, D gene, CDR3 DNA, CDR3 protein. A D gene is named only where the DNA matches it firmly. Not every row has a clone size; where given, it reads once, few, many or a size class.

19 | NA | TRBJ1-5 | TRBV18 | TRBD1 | TGTGCCAGCTCATTGGACACTCCGGGACAGGGCTATAGCAATCAGCCCCAGCATTTT | CASSLDTPGQGYSNQPQHF
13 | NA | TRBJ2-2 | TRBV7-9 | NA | TGTGCCAGCAGCCCCCGAGTAACCGGGGAGCTGTTTTTT | CASSPRVTGELFF
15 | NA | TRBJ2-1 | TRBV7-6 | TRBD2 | TGTGCCAGCAGCCGCTCGGGACTAGCGCCCCATGAGCAGTTCTTC | CASSRSGLAPHEQFF
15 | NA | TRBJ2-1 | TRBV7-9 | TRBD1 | TGTGCCAGCAGCTACGAAGGGGGCCCTGGCAATGAGCAGTTCTTC | CASSYEGGPGNEQFF
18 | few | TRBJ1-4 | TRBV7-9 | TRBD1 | TGTGCCAGCAGCTTCGGAAGCGGACAGGGACGGGTTAATGAAAAACTGTTTTTT | CASSFGSGQGRVNEKLFF
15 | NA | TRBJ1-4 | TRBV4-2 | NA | TGTGCCAGCAGCCAAGATGGCGGGGGAGATGAAAAACTGTTTTTT | CASSQDGGGDEKLFF
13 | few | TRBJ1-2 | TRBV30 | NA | TGTGCCTGGAGTTTAGCCCCGACCGGAGGCTACACCTTC | CAWSLAPTGGYTF
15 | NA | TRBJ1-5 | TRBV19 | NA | TGTGCCAGTAGCTTAAACAGGGCCAGCAATCAGCCCCAGCATTTT | CASSLNRASNQPQHF
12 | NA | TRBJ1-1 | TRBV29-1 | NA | TGCAGCGCATCTTGGGGGGACACTGAAGCTTTCTTT | CSASWGDTEAFF
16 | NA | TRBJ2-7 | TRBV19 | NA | TGTGCCAGTAGTATAGATTCAACAGCCGTTCCCTACGAGCAGTACTTC | CASSIDSTAVPYEQYF
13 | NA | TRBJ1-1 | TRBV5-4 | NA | TGTGCCAGCAGCTCCGGACGGGGGACTGAAGCTTTCTTT | CASSSGRGTEAFF
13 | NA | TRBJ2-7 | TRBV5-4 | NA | TGTGCCAGCAGCTTGAGGGGGTTCCACGAGCAGTACTTC | CASSLRGFHEQYF
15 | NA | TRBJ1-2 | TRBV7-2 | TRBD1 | TGTGCCAGCAGCTTAACCGGACAGGGGAAGGTTGGCTACACCTTC | CASSLTGQGKVGYTF
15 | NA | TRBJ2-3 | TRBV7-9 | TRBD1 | TGTGCCAGCAGCCCGATCGGACAGGGCACAGATACGCAGTATTTT | CASSPIGQGTDTQYF
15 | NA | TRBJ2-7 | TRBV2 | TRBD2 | TGTGCCAGCAGCGCGGGGCTAGCGGGGGACTACGAGCAGTACTTC | CASSAGLAGDYEQYF
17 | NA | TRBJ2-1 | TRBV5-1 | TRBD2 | TGCGCCAGCAGATACAAGACCGGCGGGGGGACCTACAATGAGCAGTTCTTC | CASRYKTGGGTYNEQFF
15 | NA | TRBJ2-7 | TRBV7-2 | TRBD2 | TGTGCCAGCAGCGAAGGACTAGCTAACTCCTACGAGCAGTACTTC | CASSEGLANSYEQYF
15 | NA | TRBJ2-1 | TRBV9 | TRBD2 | TGTGCCAGCAGCGTAGTGGGCGGGGGATACAATGAGCAGTTCTTC | CASSVVGGGYNEQFF
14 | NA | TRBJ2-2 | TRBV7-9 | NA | TGTGCCAGCAAATTTACGGTCAACACCGGGGAGCTGTTTTTT | CASKFTVNTGELFF
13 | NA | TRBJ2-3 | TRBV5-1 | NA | TGCGCCAGCAGCCTACCGGGACTAGATACGCAGTATTTT | CASSLPGLDTQYF
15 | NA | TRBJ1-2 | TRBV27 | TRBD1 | TGTGCCAGCAGTTCACCACGACAGGGCATCTATGGCTACACCTTC | CASSSPRQGIYGYTF
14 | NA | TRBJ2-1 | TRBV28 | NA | TGTGCCAGCAGTTTACAGGGCAGGAGCGATGAGCAGTTCTTC | CASSLQGRSDEQFF
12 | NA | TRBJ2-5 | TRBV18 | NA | TGTGCCAGCTCACCCATAGAAGAGACCCAGTACTTC | CASSPIEETQYF
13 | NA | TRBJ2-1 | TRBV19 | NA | TGTGCCAGTAGTATCTCGGAGATGAATGAGCAGTTCTTC | CASSISEMNEQFF
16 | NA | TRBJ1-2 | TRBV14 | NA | TGTGCCAGCAGCCAAGAAGTATTGGGGGGACTAGATGGCTACACCTTC | CASSQEVLGGLDGYTF
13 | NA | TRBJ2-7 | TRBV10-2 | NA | TGCGCCAGCAGTGAGTCGCTGGGGAGCGAGCAGTACTTC | CASSESLGSEQYF
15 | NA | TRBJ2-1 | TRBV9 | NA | TGTGCCAGCAGCGTTGCGGGGACGTCCTACAATGAGCAGTTCTTC | CASSVAGTSYNEQFF
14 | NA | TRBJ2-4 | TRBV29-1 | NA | TGCAGCGTTGAATCCTCCTGGCAGAAAAACATTCAGTACTTC | CSVESSWQKNIQYF
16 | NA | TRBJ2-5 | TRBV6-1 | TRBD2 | TGTGCCAGCAGTGGGCTAGCGGGGAAGACAGAAGAGACCCAGTACTTC | CASSGLAGKTEETQYF
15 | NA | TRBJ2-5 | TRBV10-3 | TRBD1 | TGTGCCATCAGTGAGGGGACGGGACAGGTGGAGACCCAGTACTTC | CAISEGTGQVETQYF
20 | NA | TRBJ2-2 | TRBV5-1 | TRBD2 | TGCGCCAGCAGCTTGAGGTCGACTAGCGGGGGGGCCGCGAACACCGGGGAGCTGTTTTTT | CASSLRSTSGGAANTGELFF
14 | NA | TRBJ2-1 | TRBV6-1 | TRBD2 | TGTGCCAGCATTAGCGGGGGGTATGGTAATGAGCAGTTCTTC | CASISGGYGNEQFF
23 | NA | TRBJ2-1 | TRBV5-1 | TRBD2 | TGCGCCAGCAGCCGTGCCTCTAGCGGGGGGGGCCGCCAATTCTTCAGCTCCTACAATGAGCAGTTCTTC | CASSRASSGGGRQFFSSYNEQFF
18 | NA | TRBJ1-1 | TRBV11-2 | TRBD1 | TGTGCCAGCAGCTTAGATCTAATGAAGGGACAGGTCGACACTGAAGCTTTCTTT | CASSLDLMKGQVDTEAFF
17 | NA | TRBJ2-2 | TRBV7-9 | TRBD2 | TGTGCCAGCAGTGGACTAGCGGGGGGGCGAGACACCGGGGAGCTGTTTTTT | CASSGLAGGRDTGELFF